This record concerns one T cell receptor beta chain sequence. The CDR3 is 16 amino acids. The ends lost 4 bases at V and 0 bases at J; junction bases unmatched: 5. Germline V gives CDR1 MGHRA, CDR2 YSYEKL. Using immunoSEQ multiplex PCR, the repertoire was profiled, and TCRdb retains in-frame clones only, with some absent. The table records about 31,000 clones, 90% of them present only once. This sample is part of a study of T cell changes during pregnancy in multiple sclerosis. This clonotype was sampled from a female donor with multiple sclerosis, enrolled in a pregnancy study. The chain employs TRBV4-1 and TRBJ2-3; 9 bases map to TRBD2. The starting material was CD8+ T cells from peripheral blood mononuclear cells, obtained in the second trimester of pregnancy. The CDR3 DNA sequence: TGCGCCAGCAGCCGGCTAGCGGGGCTTAGCACAGATACGCAGTATTTT. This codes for CASSRLAGLSTDTQYF.